The source of this TCR beta chain is a study of somatic mutations in cytotoxic T cells in rheumatoid arthritis (dated by TCRdb to the late 2010s). About the study as a whole: Peripheral blood (about 28 ml EDTA) was collected from patients immediately after diagnosis and before any treatment began. Whether expanded CD8+ T-cell clones in untreated, newly diagnosed rheumatoid arthritis carry somatic mutations was the study question, and clonality was characterized with TCRB deep sequencing. The median ages of the patient and control groups were essentially identical. Sorted V beta1+ cells also underwent TCRB sequencing, and some V beta antibody-stained T-cell populations were flow-sorted at nearly 100% purity on a FACSAria II or Sony SH800. TCRB deep sequencing covered over 55 patients with rheumatoid arthritis along with about 20 healthy controls.

This clone is judged medium-sized (0.01 to 0.1%). The target of this receptor is not known. One base away there is no much larger clone; base qualities are not given. The CDR3 contains 13 residues, cysteine and phenylalanine counted. Solely the CDR3 DNA is kept, with 39 bases framed from the first base. Trimming removed 5 bases from V and 5 bases from J; the gene matches leave 8 bases unexplained. CDR1 SQVTM and CDR2 ANQGSEA are derived from the germline V gene. On an AutoMACS, CD4+ and CD8+ cells were isolated via positive magnetic bead selection, and their purity was verified by flow cytometry. Clonal expansions were first screened by flow cytometry with a TCR V beta antibody panel, then characterized by TCRB deep sequencing of sorted CD8+ fractions. Isolation of peripheral blood mononuclear cells was done through Ficoll-Paque PLUS density gradient separation. Using Nucleospin Tissue or Tissue XS kits, DNA was extracted from CD4-enriched, CD8-enriched or PBMC samples, with quantification by a Qubit 2.0 fluorometer.

Results and caveats for the whole study, not just this receptor: CD8+ T-cell clonality did not differ significantly between rheumatoid arthritis patients and age-matched healthy controls. The finding that TRBV07 was slightly underrepresented in patients was left unadjusted for multiple comparisons. In about an eighth of the roughly 65 patients, more than 20% of CD8+ cells belonged to the largest CD8+ clone, while several identical CD8+ TCRB sequences were shared between blood and synovial fluid. CD8+ clonality increased with age in patients (Spearman r=0.49) but not in healthy controls. The expanded CD8+ clones had unknown antigen targets, and not appearing in virus-specific databases did not rule out that they were virus-specific.

Genomic DNA underwent TCRB CDR3 sequencing using the immunoSEQ assay. Concerning the study's data processing: Patient CD8+ clones larger than 1% were compared against published virus-specific TCRB sequences, and only a few matched. Nothing other than productive TCRB rearrangements was included in the analyses. Defining a clone by its unique TCRB CDR3 sequence, the study calculated clonality as a productive clonality index derived from Shannon entropy. To calculate repertoire overlap between two samples, the template counts of each clone were considered relative to each sample's total templates. V-gene usage from TCRB sequencing and V-gene usage measured by flow cytometry were correlated (Spearman r of 0.61). TCRdb holds this immuneACCESS table with in-frame rearrangements only. Some clones are missing; in checked studies, unresolved V genes explain under half, and the rest has no known cause. V, J and clone size were drawn from that table, and D and trimming were deduced from the DNA. The sample table contains about 14,000 clones; only one count was recorded for over 70% of them. Less than 20% of the sample is held by the ten biggest clonotypes.

The clonotype was recovered from an adult with rheumatoid arthritis. The sample taken for sequencing was CD8+ T cells sorted from blood. This receptor chain uses TRBV29-1 and TRBJ1-1, with 7 bases aligning to TRBD1. CDR3 protein: CSVLYRGKTEAFF. The sequence in DNA is TGCAGCGTTCTGTACAGGGGCAAGACTGAAGCTTTCTTT.